The source of this T cell receptor (beta chain) is a study of blood T cell repertoires in COVID-19. Study-level background: The study drew acute and convalescent COVID-19 samples from the United States, Italy and Spain. Nucleic acid was either cDNA or gDNA, and it came from T cells, B-cell-depleted T cells, or PBMCs.

Method: immunoSEQ multiplex PCR; TCRdb's copy keeps in-frame clones and lacks some. The sample has 200,000 or so clones, roughly 80% seen once; the top ten hold around 6%. Sequences were obtained from peripheral blood. This TCR came from a woman in her 70s with acute or convalescent COVID-19.

The CDR3 here is CATRLADEAFF. CDR3 DNA: TGTGCCACCAGACTGGCGGATGAAGCTTTCTTT. The chain uses TRBV28 and TRBJ1-1, with D unresolved. Trimming stripped 10 bases from V and 7 bases from J, with 13 bases between. Germline CDR1 MDHEN, CDR2 SYDVKM. The CDR3 extends over 11 amino acids.